This TCR beta chain was documented in a study of T cells in Graves' hyperthyroidism and ophthalmopathy. It was RNA transcripts that yielded the amplified TCR beta CDR3 regions. HTBI primers were used for first-round RT-PCR of the TCR CDR3. TCRdb re-derived calls from the multiplex PCR reads in MiXCR, one entry per CDR3 protein. The table has 600,000 to 650,000 distinct CDR3 sequences, around 20% seen once. Comments on this clonotype: The antigen is unknown. A much bigger clone sits one base away, suggesting this may be a read error.

Diagnosis rested on symptoms, serum thyroxine and TRAb, thyroid ultrasound, and orbital computed tomography. Cells are PBMCs isolated from over 7.5 ml of fresh blood. CDR3 length equals 15 residues. With V trimmed by 4 bases and J by 7 bases, 12 bases remained unmatched. CDR1 and CDR2 from the germline V gene are MNHEY and SMNVEV (reference sequence). Study outcomes and limitations: Separating ophthalmopathy from stable hyperthyroidism was achieved by a 13 V-J model. Peripheral blood also featured most of the thyroid clonotypes expanded above 0.001.

The receptor's source is a man under 40 with Graves' ophthalmopathy. The V call is TRBV27, the J call TRBJ2-7; the match to TRBD2 covers 8 bases. Sequencing used blood. CDR3 DNA: TGTGCCAGCAGTTCCCAGTCGAGCGGGAGATGGGAGCAGTACTTC. Protein product: CASSSQSSGRWEQYF.